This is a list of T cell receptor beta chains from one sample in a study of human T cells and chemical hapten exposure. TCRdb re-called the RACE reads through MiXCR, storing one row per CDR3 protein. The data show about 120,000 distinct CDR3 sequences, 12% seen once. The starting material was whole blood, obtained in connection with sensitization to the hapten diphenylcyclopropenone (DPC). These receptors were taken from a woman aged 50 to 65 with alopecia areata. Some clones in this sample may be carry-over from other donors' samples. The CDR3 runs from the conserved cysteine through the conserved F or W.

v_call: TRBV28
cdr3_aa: CASSTEASGELFF

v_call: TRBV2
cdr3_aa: CASSEWAGHHIQYF

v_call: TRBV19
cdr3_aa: CASSEPTGTDSGNTIYF

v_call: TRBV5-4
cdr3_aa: CVSSLERGASTDTQYF

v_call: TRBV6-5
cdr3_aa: CASTKAPTENSPLHF

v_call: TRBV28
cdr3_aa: CASSLGLAGRFGDTQYF

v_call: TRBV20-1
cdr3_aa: CSARGGPETQYF

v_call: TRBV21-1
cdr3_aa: CASSNGTYEQYF

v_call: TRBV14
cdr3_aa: CASSHVTGVRSDEQFF

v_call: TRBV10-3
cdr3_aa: CAISLQGLTDIQYF

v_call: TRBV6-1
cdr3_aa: CASSDWTSYEQYF

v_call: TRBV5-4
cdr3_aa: CASSRRGNIGELFF

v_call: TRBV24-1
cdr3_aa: CATSDSLGFRTGELFF

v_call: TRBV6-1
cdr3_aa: CASILTTVRTGELFF

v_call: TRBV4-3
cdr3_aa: CASSQEISGTGTEAFF

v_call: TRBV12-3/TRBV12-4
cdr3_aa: CASRDTEAFF

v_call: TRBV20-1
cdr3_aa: CSAWSDRAHSPLHF